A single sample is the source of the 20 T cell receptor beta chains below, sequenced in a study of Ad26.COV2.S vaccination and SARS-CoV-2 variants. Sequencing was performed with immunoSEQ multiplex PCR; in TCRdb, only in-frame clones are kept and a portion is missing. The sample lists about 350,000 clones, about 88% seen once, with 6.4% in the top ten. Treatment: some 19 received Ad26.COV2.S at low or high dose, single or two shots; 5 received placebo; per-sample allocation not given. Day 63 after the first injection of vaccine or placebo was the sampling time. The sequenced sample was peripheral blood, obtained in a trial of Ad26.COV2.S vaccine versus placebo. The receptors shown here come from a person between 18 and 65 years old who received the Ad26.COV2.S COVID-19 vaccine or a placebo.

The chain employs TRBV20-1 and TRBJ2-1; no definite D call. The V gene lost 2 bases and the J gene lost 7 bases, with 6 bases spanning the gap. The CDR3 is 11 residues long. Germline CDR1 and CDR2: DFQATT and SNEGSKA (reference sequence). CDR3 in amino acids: CSARFPNEQFF. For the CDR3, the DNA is TGCAGTGCTAGATTTCCGAATGAGCAGTTCTTC.

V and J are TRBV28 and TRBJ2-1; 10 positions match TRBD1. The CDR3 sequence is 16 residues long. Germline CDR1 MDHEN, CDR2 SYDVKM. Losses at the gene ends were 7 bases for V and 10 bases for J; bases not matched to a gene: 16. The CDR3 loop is CASKPGPGQGMAEQFF. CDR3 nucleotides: TGTGCCAGCAAACCCGGCCCGGGACAGGGGATGGCCGAGCAGTTCTTC.

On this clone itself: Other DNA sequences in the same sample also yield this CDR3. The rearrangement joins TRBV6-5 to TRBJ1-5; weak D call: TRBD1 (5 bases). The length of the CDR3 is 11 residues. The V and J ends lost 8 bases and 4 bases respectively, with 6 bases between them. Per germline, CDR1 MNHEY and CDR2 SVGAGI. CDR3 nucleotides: TGTGCCAGCGGGGGAAATCAGCCCCAGCATTTT. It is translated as CASGGNQPQHF.

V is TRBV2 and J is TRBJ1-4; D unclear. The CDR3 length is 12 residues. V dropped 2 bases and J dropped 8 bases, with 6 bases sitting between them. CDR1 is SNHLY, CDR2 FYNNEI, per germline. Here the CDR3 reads CASSEFREKLFF. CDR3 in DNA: TGTGCCAGCAGTGAATTCCGGGAAAAACTGTTTTTT.

For the CDR3, the DNA is TGTGCCAGTAGGGGGAACTACGAGCAGTACTTC. Protein: CASRGNYEQYF. The chain links TRBV19 to TRBJ2-7, with D unresolved. V was shortened by 6 bases and J by 3 bases, with 6 bases between the two germline ends. The CDR3 length is 11 residues. Germline assignment: CDR1 LNHDA and CDR2 SQIVND (reference sequence).

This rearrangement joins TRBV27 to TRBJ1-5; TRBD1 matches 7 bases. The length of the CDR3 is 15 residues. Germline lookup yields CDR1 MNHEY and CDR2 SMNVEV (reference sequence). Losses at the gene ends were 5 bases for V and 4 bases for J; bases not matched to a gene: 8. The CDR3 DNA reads TGTGCCAGCAGTCCGCGACAGGGCCGTAATCAGCCCCAGCATTTT. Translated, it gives CASSPRQGRNQPQHF.

Written as DNA, the CDR3 is TGTGCCAGCAGCGCCACAAAGACGACGGGGCATTCACCCCTCCACTTT. It is translated as CASSATKTTGHSPLHF. The chain uses TRBV9 and TRBJ1-6; the D gene is possibly TRBD1 (5 bases). Looked up from germline, CDR1 is SGDLS and CDR2 is YYNGEE. V was trimmed by 3 bases and J by 8 bases, leaving 18 bases between them. The CDR3 is made up of 16 amino acids.

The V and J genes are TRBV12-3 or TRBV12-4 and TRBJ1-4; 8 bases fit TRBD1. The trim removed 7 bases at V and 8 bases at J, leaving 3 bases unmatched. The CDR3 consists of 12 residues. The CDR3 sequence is CASTQGGEKLFF. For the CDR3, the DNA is TGTGCCAGCACACAGGGGGGCGAAAAACTGTTTTTT.

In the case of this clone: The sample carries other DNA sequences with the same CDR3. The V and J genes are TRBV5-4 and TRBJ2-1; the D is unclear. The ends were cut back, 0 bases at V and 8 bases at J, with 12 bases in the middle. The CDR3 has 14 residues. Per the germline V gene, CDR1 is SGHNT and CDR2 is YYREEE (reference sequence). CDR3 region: CASSLASGRDEQFF. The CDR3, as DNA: TGTGCCAGCAGCTTGGCCTCCGGGCGAGATGAGCAGTTCTTC. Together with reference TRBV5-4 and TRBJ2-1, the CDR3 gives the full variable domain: ETGVTQSPTHLIKTRGQQVTLRCSSQSGHNTVSWYQQALGQGPQFIFQYYREEENGRGNFPPRFSGLQFPNYSSELNVNALELDDSALYLCASSLASGRDEQFFGPGTRLTVL.

CDR3 nucleotide sequence: TGTGCCAGCAGCCAAGATCTAACGGGGGCACTTTACAATGAGCAGTTCTTC. Translation: CASSQDLTGALYNEQFF. The V gene is TRBV4-2, the J gene TRBJ2-1, with D perhaps TRBD1 or TRBD2 (6 bases each). The germline V and J ends were trimmed by 0 bases and 4 bases, with 16 bases remaining between them. Germline assignment: CDR1 LGHNA and CDR2 YNFKEQ. The CDR3 has 17 residues.

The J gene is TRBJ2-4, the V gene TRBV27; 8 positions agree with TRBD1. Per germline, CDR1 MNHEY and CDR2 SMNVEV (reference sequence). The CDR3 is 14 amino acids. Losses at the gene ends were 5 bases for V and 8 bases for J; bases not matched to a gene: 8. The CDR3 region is CASSGMDRADIQYF. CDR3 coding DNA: TGTGCCAGCAGTGGGATGGACAGGGCGGACATTCAGTACTTC.

The CDR3 DNA sequence: TGTGCCAGCAGTTACACATTAGCGGGAGGAGGCGACGAGCAGTACTTC. Its protein is CASSYTLAGGGDEQYF. V usage is TRBV6-6 and J usage is TRBJ2-7; 10 bases are shared with TRBD2. V shed 2 bases and J 5 bases; nucleotides not matched to a gene: 9. The CDR3 has 16 residues. Germline loops: CDR1 MNHNY, CDR2 SVGAGI (reference sequence).

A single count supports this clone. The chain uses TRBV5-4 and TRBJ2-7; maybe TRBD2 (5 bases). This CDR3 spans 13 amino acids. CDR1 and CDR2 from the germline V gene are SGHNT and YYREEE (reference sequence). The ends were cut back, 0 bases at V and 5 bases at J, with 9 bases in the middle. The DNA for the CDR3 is TGTGCCAGCAGCTTGGCGGGGTTCAACGAGCAGTACTTC. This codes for CASSLAGFNEQYF.

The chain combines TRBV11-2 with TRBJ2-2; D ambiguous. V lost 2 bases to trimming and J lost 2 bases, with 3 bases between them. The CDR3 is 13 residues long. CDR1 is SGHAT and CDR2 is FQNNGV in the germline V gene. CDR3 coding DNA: TGTGCCAGCAGCTTAATTAACACCGGGGAGCTGTTTTTT. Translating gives CASSLINTGELFF.

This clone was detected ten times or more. Here the CDR3 reads CASSSGTDFPRSGNTIYF. In DNA, the CDR3 is TGTGCCAGCAGCTCCGGGACAGACTTCCCCCGCTCTGGAAACACCATATATTTT. This chain uses TRBV9 with TRBJ1-3, with 7 bases that match TRBD1. J gave up 0 bases and V 4 bases, and 13 bases lay outside the gene matches. The CDR3 is 18 amino acids. CDR1 and CDR2 (germline): SGDLS, YYNGEE.

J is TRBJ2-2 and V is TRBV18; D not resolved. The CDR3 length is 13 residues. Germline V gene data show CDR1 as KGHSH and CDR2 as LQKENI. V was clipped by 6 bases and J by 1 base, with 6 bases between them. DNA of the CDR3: TGTGCCAGCTCTGTGGAGAACACCGGGGAGCTGTTTTTT. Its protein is CASSVENTGELFF.

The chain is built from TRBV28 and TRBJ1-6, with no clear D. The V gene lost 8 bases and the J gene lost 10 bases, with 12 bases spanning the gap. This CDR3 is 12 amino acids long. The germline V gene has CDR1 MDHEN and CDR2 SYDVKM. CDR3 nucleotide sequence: TGTGCCAGCTGCGCAGGATCATCACCCCTCCACTTT. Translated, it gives CASCAGSSPLHF.

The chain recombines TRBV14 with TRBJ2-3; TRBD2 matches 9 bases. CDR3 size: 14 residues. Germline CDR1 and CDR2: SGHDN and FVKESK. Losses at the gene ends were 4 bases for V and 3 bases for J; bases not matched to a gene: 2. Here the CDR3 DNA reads TGTGCCAGCAGCCTGGCGGGGGGGACAGATACGCAGTATTTT. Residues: CASSLAGGTDTQYF.

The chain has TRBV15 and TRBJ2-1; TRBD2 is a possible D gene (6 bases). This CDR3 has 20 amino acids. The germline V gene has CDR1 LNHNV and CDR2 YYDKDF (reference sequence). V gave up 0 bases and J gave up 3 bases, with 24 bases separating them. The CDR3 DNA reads TGTGCCACCAGCAGAGAGGTGGGGGGATCCGGGACTGGCAGCTACAATGAGCAGTTCTTC. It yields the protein CATSREVGGSGTGSYNEQFF.

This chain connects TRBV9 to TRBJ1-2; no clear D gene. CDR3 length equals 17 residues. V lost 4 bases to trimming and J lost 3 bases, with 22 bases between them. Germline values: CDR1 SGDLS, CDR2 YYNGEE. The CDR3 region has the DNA TGTGCCAGCAGCTCTACGGTTCACGTCCGTGGAGACTATGGCTACACCTTC. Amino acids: CASSSTVHVRGDYGYTF.